This TCR beta chain was obtained from a study of graft-versus-host responses after intestinal transplantation. Overall study: Induction using anti-thymocyte globulin, followed by tacrolimus and steroids for two to three years, was given to all recipients. Study findings and constraints: Graft-donor T cell macrochimerism coincided with high graft-versus-host to host-versus-graft clonal ratios in allografts.

Repertoires were generated with immunoSEQ multiplex PCR, while TCRdb's copy carries only in-frame clones and drops some. In the table there are some 46,000 clones, about 95% of which are singletons. Concerning this clone: Its matching antigen is unknown.

Trimming pared 0 bases from V and 3 bases from J, leaving 16 bases between. The germline CDR1 and CDR2 sequences are SGHKS and YYEKEE (reference sequence). This CDR3 has 17 residues. The V gene is TRBV5-5, the J gene TRBJ1-5; D is unresolved. This sequence originates from a human patient who received an intestinal transplant, so some T cells may come from the graft donor. The sample was PBMCs, taken 335 days after intestinal transplant. In DNA form, the CDR3 reads TGTGCCAGCAGCTTGGAAATTTTAGGGCAGACCAATCAGCCCCAGCATTTT. Amino acids: CASSLEILGQTNQPQHF.